This T cell receptor (beta chain) is drawn from a study of T cell repertoires in cytomegalovirus infection (dated by TCRdb to between 2018 and 2020). At the level of the whole study: Donor HLA type was relevant to the analysis, as public TCR beta signatures indicated carriage of CMV infection together with the matching HLA type.

This clonotype came up a few times. The antigen this receptor binds is unknown. Base-call qualities are not available, and no considerably larger clone is one nucleotide away. From V the trimming removes 4 bases and from J it removes 2 bases, while the gene matches leave 5 bases of the junction unaccounted for. Including cysteine and phenylalanine, the CDR3 has 15 amino acids. The only DNA kept is the CDR3, 45 bases in frame from the first base. CDR1 and CDR2 (SGHTA, FQGNSA) derive from the germline V gene. The paper's findings and limits, for the study overall: The ex vivo response was dominated by HLA-C-restricted CMV-specific TCR beta clonotypes, and the single most frequent clonotype in two of eight donors was supplied by these HLA-C-restricted clonotypes. Cumulative frequency of public TCR beta family members discriminated carriers of CMV infection plus the relevant HLA type in this cohort and an independent approximately 370-donor cohort.

The run used an Illumina HiSeq 1500. TCRdb itself trimmed the public reads at Q25 with fastp, ran MiXCR and retained productive beta chains. Rows merge per CDR3 protein into single entries with the most common DNA and genes. Across this sample there are a few hundred thousand distinct CDR3 sequences, with approximately 26% seen only once. Clones ranked in the top ten supply around 13% of the sample. The sample consisted of PBMCs. The sequence derives from a human donor in good health (CMV status not recorded). Some clones in this sample may be carry-over from other donors' samples. The sequence is built from TRBV7-2 and TRBJ1-2, and 9 bases in between align with TRBD1. The sequenced DNA: TGTGCCAGCAGCTCACACAGGGGGCGGAACTATGGCTACACCTTC. Translated, this gives CASSSHRGRNYGYTF.